One and the same sample provided the 26 T cell receptor beta chains below, sequenced in a study of T cells in Graves' hyperthyroidism and ophthalmopathy (dated by TCRdb to 2018 to 2020). Library generation was performed with multiplex PCR. TCRdb lists the instrument as Illumina HiSeq 2000. The TCR beta CDR3 regions were amplified from the RNA transcripts. The first round of RT-PCR for the TCR CDR3 was performed with the HTBI primer set and the Qiagen OneStep RT-PCR kit. Clones were called with MiXCR by TCRdb after fastp trimmed the public reads at Q25, and only in-frame beta chains were retained. Rows with a matching CDR3 protein are joined into one entry that keeps the most common DNA and genes. In all, the sample holds about 320,000 distinct CDR3 sequences, and roughly 17% of those were seen once. Roughly 33% of the sample is taken by the ten largest. The sequenced sample consisted of blood. These receptors came from a man aged 25 to 45 with Graves' hyperthyroidism.

In this sample, this clonotype turned up a few times. The chain uses TRBV4-1 and TRBJ1-6; D remains unclear. V was shortened by 4 bases and J by 8 bases, with 9 bases between the two germline ends. Germline V gene sequence: CDR1 MGHRA, CDR2 YSYEKL. The CDR3 has 13 residues. DNA for the CDR3: TGCGCCAGCAGCCTACGTTCCGATTCACCCCTCCACTTT. Protein sequence: CASSLRSDSPLHF.

This clonotype has only a few counts. This chain uses TRBV28 with TRBJ1-5; 7 bases map to TRBD1. This CDR3 is built from 14 residues. From germline, CDR1 is MDHEN and CDR2 SYDVKM. Germline trimming cut 6 bases from V and 3 bases from J; bases unmatched to any gene: 5. The CDR3, as DNA: TGTGCCAGCAGGGGAGGGACAGACAATCAGCCCCAGCATTTT. It yields the protein CASRGGTDNQPQHF. Combining the CDR3 with reference TRBV28 and TRBJ1-5 gives the whole variable domain DVKVTQSSRYLVKRTGEKVFLECVQDMDHENMFWYRQDPGLGLRLIYFSYDVKMKEKGDIPEGYSVSREKKERFSLILESASTNQTSMYLCASRGGTDNQPQHFGDGTRLSIL.

This clonotype was counted at least ten times. J is TRBJ1-3 and V is TRBV28; D gene ambiguous. CDR3 length: 14 amino acids. Per the germline V gene, CDR1 is MDHEN and CDR2 is SYDVKM. V dropped 3 bases and J dropped 0 bases, with 6 bases sitting between them. The DNA of the CDR3 is TGTGCCAGCAGTTTGTTGACCTCTGGAAACACCATATATTTT. This translates into CASSLLTSGNTIYF.

This clonotype was found many times. V gene TRBV10-3 combines with J gene TRBJ1-2, with D hard to call. V was trimmed by 5 bases and J by 6 bases, leaving 16 bases between them. The CDR3 is 14 residues long. The germline V gene has CDR1 ENHRY and CDR2 SYGVKD. CDR3 amino acids: CAISQTGGYDGYTF. For the CDR3, the DNA is TGTGCCATCAGTCAGACGGGCGGGTACGATGGCTACACCTTC.

This clonotype was picked up many times. The rearrangement uses TRBV5-1 and TRBJ2-3; 7 nucleotides match TRBD1. V dropped 4 bases and J dropped 2; count of bases not matched to a gene: 7. This CDR3 is 15 amino acids long. Germline V gene data show CDR1 as SGHRS and CDR2 as YFSETQ. Here the CDR3 reads CASSGRQGTTDTQYF. CDR3 in DNA: TGCGCCAGCAGCGGGCGACAGGGAACCACAGATACGCAGTATTTT.

This clonotype has just a few counts. The CDR3 reads CASSLFGLAGLANTGELFF. CDR3 nucleotides: TGTGCCAGCAGTTTATTCGGACTAGCGGGTCTCGCGAACACCGGGGAGCTGTTTTTT. This chain connects TRBV27 to TRBJ2-2, with 11 bases fitting TRBD2. The CDR3 has 19 amino acids. Trimming cost V 1 base and J 0 bases; bases outside gene matches: 7. Germline CDR1 reads MNHEY; CDR2 reads SMNVEV (reference sequence).

The V and J genes are TRBV14 and TRBJ2-7; TRBD1 matches 8 bases. In germline, CDR1 is SGHDN, CDR2 FVKESK. This CDR3 spans 14 amino acids. V lost 6 bases to trimming and J lost 3 bases; unmatched junction nucleotides: 7. The CDR3: CASSHRDRFYEQYF. The CDR3 DNA is TGTGCCAGCAGTCACCGGGACAGGTTCTACGAGCAGTACTTC.

V gene TRBV14 combines with J gene TRBJ2-5; TRBD2 agrees at 7 bases. V lost 5 bases to trimming and J lost 5 bases; unmatched junction nucleotides: 11. The germline V gene encodes CDR1 SGHDN and CDR2 FVKESK. This CDR3 comprises 15 residues. The CDR3 protein is CASSVWGGRGETQYF. The CDR3 DNA reads as TGTGCCAGCAGCGTCTGGGGGGGACGAGGGGAGACCCAGTACTTC.

Ten or more counts support this clonotype. The J gene is TRBJ1-5, the V gene TRBV11-2; D may be TRBD1 (6 bases). The CDR3 consists of 15 residues. Trimming pared 1 base from V and 5 bases from J, leaving 12 bases between. Germline V CDR1 and CDR2: SGHAT, FQNNGV. This chain's CDR3 is CASSLVSGAHQPQHF. The CDR3 region has the DNA TGTGCCAGCAGCTTAGTGTCGGGGGCGCATCAGCCCCAGCATTTT.

This chain uses TRBV20-1 with TRBJ2-1; 9 bases map to TRBD2. The V and J ends lost 7 bases and 5 bases, in that order; junction bases with no gene match: 12. The V gene's germline CDR1 is DFQATT and CDR2 SNEGSKA (reference sequence). The CDR3 has 15 residues. CDR3 in amino acids: CSGAVSGSVDNEQFF. CDR3 nucleotides: TGCAGTGGAGCAGTTAGCGGGAGTGTCGACAATGAGCAGTTCTTC.

This clonotype was seen ten or more times. The chain uses TRBV30 and TRBJ2-2; TRBD2 matches 7 bases. Germline V gene data show CDR1 as GTSNPN and CDR2 as SVGIG (reference sequence). The CDR3 consists of 16 residues. Trimming removed 1 base from V and 6 bases from J; junction bases left unmatched: 11. The CDR3 DNA reads TGTGCCTGGAGTGCGGGAGGCGCCGCATTCGCCGGGGAGCTGTTTTTT. It specifies CAWSAGGAAFAGELFF.

This clonotype was seen only a few times. Relative to the germline gene, one junction end is altered; a read error may explain this. The V and J genes are TRBV7-9 and TRBJ2-1; D ambiguous. Looked up from germline, CDR1 is SEHNR and CDR2 is FQNEAQ (reference sequence). This CDR3 is 17 amino acids long. CDR3 protein: CASSPKFRLSSYNEQFF. CDR3 DNA: TGTGCCAGCAGCCCTAAATTTCGTCTCTCCTCCTACAATGAACAGTTCTTC.

Only a few counts were recorded for this clonotype. V usage is TRBV5-1 and J usage is TRBJ1-2, with D possibly being TRBD1 (6 bases). V was clipped by 4 bases and J by 5 bases, with 21 bases between them. This CDR3 region has 16 residues. Germline values: CDR1 SGHRS, CDR2 YFSETQ. The CDR3 is CASSMGGPLKGYGYTF. CDR3 coding DNA: TGCGCCAGCAGCATGGGGGGCCCCCTCAAAGGGTATGGCTACACCTTC.

This clonotype has a count of ten or more. The chain employs TRBV2 and TRBJ2-5; 7 bases fit TRBD1. The CDR3 runs 14 residues. Losses at the gene ends were 10 bases for V and 2 bases for J; bases not matched to a gene: 10. Germline loops: CDR1 SNHLY, CDR2 FYNNEI. The CDR3 sequence: CAIPPGQKQETQYF. DNA of the CDR3: TGTGCCATACCACCGGGACAGAAACAAGAGACCCAGTACTTC.

This clonotype was seen many times. The chain carries TRBV6-5 and TRBJ2-7; D remains unclear. V lost 0 bases and J 3 bases, leaving 9 bases between the germline ends. The CDR3 is made up of 14 amino acids. Germline-derived CDR1 and CDR2 are MNHEY and SVGAGI. CDR3 sequence reads: CASSYSSVYYEQYF. CDR3 bases: TGTGCCAGCAGTTACTCCTCGGTCTACTACGAGCAGTACTTC.

This clonotype was counted ten times or more. This chain joins TRBV7-9 and TRBJ1-1; D remains ambiguous. Trimming pared 3 bases from V and 5 bases from J, leaving 16 bases between. Germline assignment: CDR1 SEHNR and CDR2 FQNEAQ (reference sequence). The CDR3 extends over 15 amino acids. The CDR3 DNA reads TGTGCCAGCAGCTTTCTGTCGCGGGAGAGGACTGAAGCTTTCTTT. Its translation: CASSFLSRERTEAFF.

This clonotype was detected many times. The chain uses TRBV20-1 and TRBJ2-3; TRBD2 is a possible D gene (6 bases). The germline V gene has CDR1 DFQATT and CDR2 SNEGSKA (reference sequence). CDR3 length equals 14 residues. Trimming cost V 1 base and J 2 bases, with 10 bases left between them. The CDR3 DNA reads TGCAGTGCTAGAGGCGGGGAGCCCACAGATACGCAGTATTTT. Residues: CSARGGEPTDTQYF.

This clonotype was recorded a few times. This CDR3 is CSVYGSGYEQYF. The DNA for the CDR3 is TGCAGCGTCTACGGGAGTGGCTACGAGCAGTACTTC. The chain recombines TRBV29-1 with TRBJ2-7, with D maybe TRBD2 (6 bases). This CDR3 contains 12 residues. V was pared by 6 bases and J by 3 bases, with 12 bases between. Germline CDR1 SQVTM, CDR2 ANQGSEA.

The V gene is TRBV11-3, the J gene TRBJ1-6; D is perhaps TRBD1 (5 bases). V shed 5 bases and J shed 5 bases, with 16 bases lying between them. The CDR3 extends over 16 amino acids. The germline V gene encodes CDR1 SGHNT and CDR2 YENEEA. CDR3 DNA: TGTGCCAGCAGCCAAGATAGCAGGGCTGATAATTCACCCCTCCACTTT. Its translation: CASSQDSRADNSPLHF.

As for this clonotype: This is likely a read error, given that the CDR3 carries no conserved phenylalanine or tryptophan at its end. The chain is built from TRBV27 and TRBJ2-7; maybe TRBD2 (6 bases). The germline V gene has CDR1 MNHEY and CDR2 SMNVEV (reference sequence). This CDR3 spans 12 amino acids. The ends were cut back, 10 bases at V and 1 base at J, with 11 bases in the middle. In DNA, the CDR3 is TGTGCCACCTTGGGAGGTTCCTACGAGCAGTACCTC. Translation: CATLGGSYEQYL.

This clonotype appeared a few times. The rearrangement uses TRBV10-3 and TRBJ2-1; the D is unclear. The CDR3 runs to 14 residues. The germline V gene has CDR1 ENHRY and CDR2 SYGVKD. Trimming left V 0 bases short and J 8 bases short, with 11 bases between. The CDR3 loop is CAISESSSNDEQFF. The CDR3 nucleotides are TGTGCCATCAGTGAGTCTTCTAGTAACGATGAGCAGTTCTTC.

The chain couples TRBV2 to TRBJ2-7; 7 positions agree with TRBD2. Germline V lookup: CDR1 SNHLY, CDR2 FYNNEI. The junction had 16 bases not matched to a gene; V was cut back by 6 bases and J by 2 bases. This CDR3 comprises 17 residues. CDR3 in DNA: TGTGCCAGCAGAGGCCTCTATCTAGCGGAGCTACCCTACGAGCAGTACTTC. It is translated as CASRGLYLAELPYEQYF.

This clonotype appeared many times. This chain uses TRBV11-2 with TRBJ2-3; 14 bases match TRBD2. The CDR3 is 16 amino acids. V gave up 4 bases and J gave up 3 bases; unmatched junction bases: 3. In germline, CDR1 is SGHAT, CDR2 FQNNGV. CDR3 DNA: TGTGCCAGCAGCTCGCGGACTAGCGGGAGGACAGATACGCAGTATTTT. It specifies CASSSRTSGRTDTQYF.

The chain couples TRBV28 to TRBJ2-1, with a tentative D call TRBD1 (5 bases). V was clipped by 6 bases and J by 10 bases, with 19 bases between them. CDR3 length: 14 amino acids. CDR1 MDHEN and CDR2 SYDVKM come from the germline V gene. The CDR3 DNA is TGTGCCAGCAGCTCGACCTTGACAGTTGGCGAGCAGTTCTTC. This translates into CASSSTLTVGEQFF.

On this clonotype: It may be a read error: a sequence one base away is much more abundant. The rearrangement links TRBV7-3 to TRBJ2-1; the match to TRBD1 covers 9 bases. Germline V gene lookup returns CDR1 SGHTA and CDR2 FQGTGA. CDR3 length equals 15 residues. CDR3 in amino acids: CASSQDRGPYNEQSF. The CDR3 DNA reads as TGTGCCAGCAGCCAGGACAGGGGCCCGTACAATGAGCAGTCCTTC.

This clonotype showed up just a few times. V gene TRBV5-1 combines with J gene TRBJ1-2; 7 bases are a match to TRBD1. The germline V gene has CDR1 SGHRS and CDR2 YFSETQ. The CDR3 length is 13 residues. The J segment lost 6 bases and the V segment lost 4 bases, leaving 6 bases of the junction unmatched. Written as DNA, the CDR3 is TGCGCCAGCAGCCAAGGGACAGTGAATGGCTACACCTTC. Translation gives CASSQGTVNGYTF. The whole variable domain, filled in from reference TRBV5-1 and TRBJ1-2, reads KAGVTQTPRYLIKTRGQQVTLSCSPISGHRSVSWYQQTPGQGLQFLFEYFSETQRNKGNFPGRFSGRQFSNSRSEMNVSTLELGDSALYLCASSQGTVNGYTFGSGTRLTVV.